This T cell receptor (beta chain) was captured by sequencing in a study of metastatic and nonmetastatic thyroid tumors. Each patient went into thyroid surgery without having received any treatment. Germline V gives CDR1 LGHDT, CDR2 YNNKEL (reference sequence). Trimming removed 3 bases from V and 3 bases from J, with 8 bases in between. There are 13 residues in the CDR3. Per the authors' pipeline: In papillary thyroid cancer, a distant-metastasis classifier was built using CDR3 differences across clinicopathological groups. TCRdb reprocessed the PCR reads using MiXCR. What appears here as the V and J calls and clone size reflects TCRdb's work, not the paper's. The table has about 38,000 clones, more than 25% seen once.

The source of this sequence is a male donor with papillary thyroid cancer or a benign thyroid nodule (not recorded which). Some clones in this sample may be carry-over from other donors' samples. The specimen was blood. This chain links TRBV3-1 with TRBJ2-5; D may be TRBD2 (6 bases). The CDR3 is CASSQGGEETQYF. The CDR3 DNA reads as TGTGCCAGCAGCCAGGGCGGGGAAGAGACCCAGTACTTC.